The clone carrying this T cell receptor (beta chain) turned up a few times. The sample originates from a study of T-cell reconstitution after alpha-beta-depleted transplantation in children. V dropped 2 bases and J dropped 6; count of bases not matched to a gene: 2. Germline V gives CDR1 MRHNA, CDR2 SNTAGT. The CDR3 contains 15 residues. The authors prepared the TCRbeta library with unique molecular identifiers. TCRdb called the PCR reads again in MiXCR, with one record for every CDR3 protein. This table has 450,000 to 600,000 distinct CDR3 sequences, about a sixth appearing once. This receptor was taken from a human donor who donated a stem cell graft to a child with acute lymphoblastic leukemia. The chain joins TRBV6-4 to TRBJ2-1; 12 positions agree with TRBD2. The material was PBMCs from the stem cell graft donor, obtained from the stem cell graft. The CDR3 region is CASSDGLAGSNEQFF. The CDR3 DNA is TGTGCCAGCAGTGACGGACTAGCGGGATCCAATGAGCAGTTCTTC.